This TCR beta chain was obtained from a study of blood T cell repertoires in COVID-19 (dated by TCRdb to 2019 to 2021). Context from the whole study: Samples covering the acute and convalescent phases of COVID-19 were provided by collaborators in the United States, Italy and Spain. The prospective study material was composed of cDNA or gDNA derived from T cells, B-cell-depleted T cells, or PBMCs. Deeply sampled blood TCRbeta repertoires from subjects exposed to, actively infected with, or recovered from COVID-19 were included in the dataset. A freely available public database, intended as a resource for researchers studying the immune response to SARS-CoV-2, is where the repertoires were released. Samples were obtained from the ongoing ImmuneRACE study (first 160 participants) and from some 1,200 subjects provided by 6 global collaborators. Nearly every sample came with metadata listing a de-identified subject ID, COVID-19 status, age in years and sex. HLA class I and class II types, where available, came from metadata supplied by the sample provider rather than from assay-based typing. The paper as a whole reports these results and caveats: The amount of clinical and demographic metadata varied by source and participant and was provided uncurated.

This clone was observed once. Its cognate antigen has yet to be identified. No qualities accompany the bases; no much larger clone lies one base away. From the germline V gene (reference sequence), CDR1 is LNHDA and CDR2 is SQIVND. V sheds 5 bases and J sheds 2 bases, leaving 10 bases between their ends. The CDR3 covers 14 residues, taking in both the cysteine and the phenylalanine. Only the CDR3 part of the read is kept: 42 bases, read in frame from the first base. At one collaborating source in Seattle, patients were enrolled during active infection and were followed longitudinally through the course of disease. Each collaborating institution followed its own protocols to collect whole blood in K2EDTA tubes. For TCRbeta analysis, collaborators shipped samples as frozen whole blood, isolated PBMCs, or DNA extracted from either of those sample types. TCRbeta CDR3 regions were amplified from genomic DNA by means of the immunoSEQ Assay, a bias-controlled multiplex PCR. Per the authors' processing: The number of nucleated cells in each sample was estimated by amplification of reference gene primers within the assay. Sequence reads were collapsed and filtered to measure the absolute abundance of every unique TCRbeta CDR3 rearrangement. Productive Simpson clonality was computed per sample as the square root of Simpson's diversity index over productive rearrangements. This is the immuneACCESS table as TCRdb keeps it, with only in-frame sequences that have V and J called. A part of the clones is gone; compared with another copy, unresolved V genes explain less than half, and the rest is unexplained. V, J and clone size were drawn from that table, and D and trimming were deduced from the DNA. The sample table contains over 450,000 clones; only one count was recorded for approximately 89% of them. The ten largest clonotypes hold 0.75% to 0.9% of the sample.

The sequence was collected from a man younger than 30 with COVID-19, enrolled during active disease. The chain is made from TRBV19 and TRBJ1-5; the D gene is perhaps TRBD1, on 6 matching bases. Sequencing was carried out using peripheral blood. The CDR3 region reads CASSLQGGNQPQHF. The nucleotides are TGTGCCAGTAGTTTACAGGGTGGCAATCAGCCCCAGCATTTT.